Listed below are T cell receptor beta chains from one sample, sequenced in a study of shared clonotypes between healthy human individuals. Profiling relied on immunoSEQ multiplex PCR, and the TCRdb table lists in-frame clones only, not all of them. The profile shows millions of clones, approximately 95% of them singletons. Specimen: naive CD4+ T cells sorted from blood. Receptors were obtained from a young man in good health. Each CDR3 is given with its conserved first and last residue. A D gene is named only where the DNA matches it firmly. Not every row has a clone size; where given, it reads once, few, many or a size class.

TRBV28	.	TRBJ1-2	.	CASNPPWGSDYGYTF	TGTGCCAGCAACCCCCCCTGGGGCAGTGACTATGGCTACACCTTC
TRBV30	.	TRBJ2-4	TRBD1	CAWGPQGLAKNIQYF	TGTGCCTGGGGACCACAGGGGCTAGCCAAAAACATTCAGTACTTC
TRBV5-6	.	TRBJ1-3	TRBD1	CASTNWEGANTIYF	TGTGCCAGCACCAATTGGGAGGGGGCAAACACCATATATTTT
TRBV30	.	TRBJ2-3	TRBD2	CAWSVISGRVLGTDTQYF	TGTGCCTGGAGTGTAATTAGCGGGAGGGTGTTGGGCACAGATACGCAGTATTTT
TRBV9	.	TRBJ2-7	TRBD1	CASSPKPGQIYYEQYF	TGTGCCAGCAGCCCTAAGCCGGGACAGATTTATTACGAGCAGTACTTC
TRBV6-5	.	TRBJ2-7	TRBD1	CASSRQGSYEQYF	TGTGCCAGCAGCAGACAGGGATCCTACGAGCAGTACTTC
TRBV6-5	.	TRBJ2-5	TRBD2	CASSYGSGGPGETQYF	TGTGCCAGCAGTTACGGGAGCGGGGGGCCGGGGGAGACCCAGTACTTC
TRBV2	.	TRBJ1-1	.	CASKGQENTEAFF	TGTGCCAGCAAGGGACAAGAGAACACTGAAGCTTTCTTT
TRBV5-1	.	TRBJ1-2	.	CASSFDDRGYTF	TGCGCCAGCAGCTTTGACGACAGGGGCTACACCTTC
TRBV6-1	.	TRBJ2-7	TRBD1	CASSTRDRGYYEQYF	TGTGCCAGCAGTACCCGGGACAGGGGGTACTACGAGCAGTACTTC
TRBV27	.	TRBJ2-4	TRBD1	CASSSLPGQGTRVKNIQYF	TGTGCCAGCAGTTCCCTACCCGGACAGGGGACAAGAGTCAAAAACATTCAGTACTTC
TRBV7-2	.	TRBJ2-2	.	CASSLQGNTGELFF	TGTGCCAGCAGCTTACAAGGGAACACCGGGGAGCTGTTTTTT
TRBV12-5	.	TRBJ2-5	.	CASGLSSSQETQYF	TGTGCTAGTGGTTTGAGCTCTAGCCAAGAGACCCAGTACTTC
TRBV18	.	TRBJ2-1	.	CASSPRDNEQFF	TGTGCCAGCTCACCGAGGGACAATGAGCAGTTCTTC
TRBV6-5	.	TRBJ2-1	.	CASRLGTLGNEQFF	TGTGCCAGCCGCCTGGGGACCCTGGGCAATGAGCAGTTCTTC
TRBV10-3	.	TRBJ1-6	.	CAISESLDGFNSPLHF	TGTGCCATCAGTGAGTCGCTGGACGGGTTTAATTCACCCCTCCACTTT
TRBV28	.	TRBJ2-2	TRBD1	CASSPGQGMRRELFF	TGTGCCAGCAGCCCCGGACAGGGGATGCGCAGGGAGCTGTTTTTT
TRBV30	.	TRBJ2-7	.	CAWSVLAEQYF	TGTGCCTGGAGTGTACTGGCCGAGCAGTACTTC
TRBV6-5	.	TRBJ2-7	.	CASSAGRAYEQYF	TGTGCCAGCAGTGCTGGCAGGGCCTACGAGCAGTACTTC
TRBV18	.	TRBJ2-1	TRBD2	CASSPGLAGGQTVF	TGTGCCAGCTCACCCGGACTAGCGGGAGGGCAAACGGTCTTC
TRBV2	.	TRBJ2-7	.	CASSVNYEQYF	TGTGCCAGCAGTGTGAACTACGAGCAGTACTTC
TRBV6-1	.	TRBJ2-7	.	CASSPGQTPWEQYF	TGTGCCAGCAGCCCCGGACAGACCCCATGGGAGCAGTACTTC
TRBV7-2	.	TRBJ2-1	.	CASSSGRSSYNEQFF	TGTGCCAGCAGCTCGGGACGGAGCTCCTACAATGAGCAGTTCTTC
TRBV19	.	TRBJ2-7	TRBD2	CASSIFSGTSASSYEQYF	TGTGCCAGTAGTATCTTCTCCGGGACTAGCGCGAGCTCCTACGAGCAGTACTTC
TRBV5-1	.	TRBJ1-3	.	CASSLEDSAGNTIYF	TGCGCCAGCAGCTTGGAGGACAGTGCTGGAAACACCATATATTTT
TRBV7-8	once	TRBJ1-5	TRBD1	CASSLSGQNSNQPQHF	TGTGCCAGCAGCTTATCGGGACAGAATAGCAATCAGCCCCAGCATTTT
TRBV2	.	TRBJ1-2	.	CASSEFGQTYGYTF	TGTGCCAGCAGTGAATTCGGACAGACCTATGGCTACACCTTC
TRBV19	.	TRBJ1-6	TRBD1	CASSPGQGFSPLHF	TGTGCCAGTAGCCCGGGACAGGGTTTCTCACCCCTCCACTTT
TRBV28	.	TRBJ1-1	.	CASRIQVNTEAFF	TGTGCCAGCAGAATCCAGGTGAACACTGAAGCTTTCTTT
TRBV6-6	.	TRBJ1-1	.	CASSEQGNTEAFF	TGTGCCAGCAGCGAACAGGGGAACACTGAAGCTTTCTTT
TRBV28	once	TRBJ2-7	TRBD2	CASSPPMGQSGGYEQYF	TGTGCCAGCAGTCCACCCATGGGGCAGTCGGGGGGTTACGAGCAGTACTTC
TRBV7-9	.	TRBJ2-1	TRBD2	CASSLSGRGENEQFF	TGTGCCAGCAGCCTTAGCGGGAGAGGTGAGAATGAGCAGTTCTTC
TRBV5-1	.	TRBJ2-7	.	CASSTSEGAYEQYF	TGCGCCAGCAGCACATCAGAGGGGGCCTACGAGCAGTACTTC
TRBV10-1	.	TRBJ2-3	.	CASSESGDSYTDTQYF	TGCGCCAGCAGTGAGTCGGGGGACTCCTACACAGATACGCAGTATTTT
TRBV2	.	TRBJ1-6	.	CASSWGKGSSNSPLHF	TGTGCCAGCAGTTGGGGGAAAGGGTCGTCGAATTCACCCCTCCACTTT
TRBV18	.	TRBJ2-7	.	CASSPSRSSYEQYF	TGTGCCAGCTCACCTTCCCGGTCCTCCTACGAGCAGTACTTC
TRBV4-2	.	TRBJ2-5	TRBD1	CASSQRRTGGAETQYF	TGTGCCAGCAGCCAACGACGGACAGGGGGCGCCGAGACCCAGTACTTC
TRBV6-5	once	TRBJ1-2	TRBD1	CASRETGSYGYTF	TGTGCCAGCAGGGAGACAGGGTCCTATGGCTACACCTTC
TRBV10-2	.	TRBJ1-5	.	CASGGWGKNQPQHF	TGCGCCAGCGGCGGGTGGGGGAAAAATCAGCCCCAGCATTTT
TRBV25-1	.	TRBJ2-6	.	CASSGFSGSGANVLTF	TGTGCCAGCAGTGGATTTTCCGGGTCCGGGGCCAACGTCCTGACTTTC